This T cell receptor beta chain was recorded in a study of regulatory T cells in long-lasting Graves disease. The time point is: newly diagnosed GD, antithyroid drugs for less than 3 months. The TCR library was made from RNA extracted from PBMCs. With EDTA tubes as the receptacles, approximately 10 milliliters of peripheral blood were drawn. Trimming shortened V by 6 bases and J by 0 bases, and 14 bases separated the two germline ends. The CDR3 contains 15 residues. General study findings and limits: New patients shared fewer public clonotypes (about 1,000) than persistent patients did (roughly 2,500).

CDR3 regions were amplified by Arm-PCR using iRepertoire HTBI primers to build TCR beta libraries. From the multiplex PCR reads, TCRdb called clonotypes with MiXCR, one entry per CDR3 protein. Of about 470,000 distinct CDR3 sequences in the sample, 14% to 15% were seen once. This clonotype was counted at least ten times. What it binds is unknown. The sample was also reused in another study, on T cells in Graves' hyperthyroidism and ophthalmopathy.

The chain combines TRBV12-3 or TRBV12-4 with TRBJ1-1, with D unclear. This TCR came from a woman in her 30s with Graves disease. This material consisted of peripheral blood mononuclear cells (PBMCs), taken at new diagnosis, from a patient treated with antithyroid drugs. CDR3 residues: CASSLPFGVNTEAFF. CDR3 nucleotides: TGTGCCAGCAGCCTCCCCTTCGGGGTGAACACTGAAGCTTTCTTT.